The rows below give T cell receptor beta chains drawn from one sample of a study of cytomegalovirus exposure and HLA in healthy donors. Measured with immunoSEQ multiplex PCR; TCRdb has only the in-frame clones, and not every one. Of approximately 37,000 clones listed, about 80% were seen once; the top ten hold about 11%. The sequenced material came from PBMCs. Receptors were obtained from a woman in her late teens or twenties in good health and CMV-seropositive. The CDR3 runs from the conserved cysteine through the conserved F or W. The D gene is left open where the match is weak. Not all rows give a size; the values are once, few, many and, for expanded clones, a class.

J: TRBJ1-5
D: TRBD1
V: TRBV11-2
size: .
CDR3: CASSPDRVGNQPQHF
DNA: TGTGCCAGCAGCCCGGACAGGGTAGGCAATCAGCCCCAGCATTTT

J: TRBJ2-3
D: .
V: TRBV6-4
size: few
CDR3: CASSDSTSTDTQYF
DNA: TGTGCCAGCAGTGACTCGACTAGCACAGATACGCAGTATTTT

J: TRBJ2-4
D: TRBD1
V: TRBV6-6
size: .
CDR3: CASRLEGQGKAQYF
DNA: TGTGCCAGCCGACTTGAAGGACAGGGAAAGGCCCAGTACTTC

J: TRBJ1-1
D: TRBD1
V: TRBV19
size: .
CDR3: CASSIVGQGVNTEAFF
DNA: TGTGCCAGTAGTATAGTAGGACAGGGCGTGAACACTGAAGCTTTCTTT

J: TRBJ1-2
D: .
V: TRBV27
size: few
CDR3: CASSLSKQGKYGYTF
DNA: TGTGCCAGCAGTTTGTCGAAACAGGGAAAATATGGCTACACCTTC

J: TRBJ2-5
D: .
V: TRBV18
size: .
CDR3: CASSPLNRETQYF
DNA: TGTGCCAGCTCACCACTTAACAGGGAGACCCAGTACTTC

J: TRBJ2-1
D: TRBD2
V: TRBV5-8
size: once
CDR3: CASRAGLAISSYNEQFF
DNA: TGTGCCAGCAGGGCTGGACTAGCCATAAGCTCCTACAATGAGCAGTTCTTC

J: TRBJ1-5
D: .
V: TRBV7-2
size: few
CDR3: CASSLQPLRIIGDNQPQHF
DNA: TGTGCCAGCAGCTTACAACCCCTTCGTATAATAGGGGACAATCAGCCCCAGCATTTT

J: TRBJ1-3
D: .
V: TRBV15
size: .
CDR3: CATSVELGSSGNTIYF
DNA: TGTGCCACCAGCGTGGAGCTCGGGAGCTCTGGAAACACCATATATTTT

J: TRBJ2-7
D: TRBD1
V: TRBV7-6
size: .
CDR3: CASSLVDRDDEQYF
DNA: TGTGCCAGCAGCTTAGTGGACAGGGACGACGAGCAGTACTTC

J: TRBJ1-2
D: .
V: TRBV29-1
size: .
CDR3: CSSTRGGGGYTF
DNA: TGCAGCTCCACCCGAGGAGGCGGGGGCTACACCTTC

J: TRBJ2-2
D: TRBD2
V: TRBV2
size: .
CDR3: CATLSGGRTGELFF
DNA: TGTGCCACACTTAGCGGGGGAAGGACCGGGGAGCTGTTTTTT

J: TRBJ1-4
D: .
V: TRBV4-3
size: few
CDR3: CASSQGGGLATNEKLFF
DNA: TGCGCCAGCAGCCAAGGCGGGGGACTAGCAACTAATGAAAAACTGTTTTTT

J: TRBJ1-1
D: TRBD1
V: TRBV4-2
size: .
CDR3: CASSQGQVNTEAFF
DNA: TGTGCCAGCAGCCAGGGACAGGTAAACACTGAAGCTTTCTTT

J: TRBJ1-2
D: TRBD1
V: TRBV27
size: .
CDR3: CASSSTRQGYGYTF
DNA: TGTGCCAGCAGTTCGACGAGACAGGGTTATGGCTACACCTTC

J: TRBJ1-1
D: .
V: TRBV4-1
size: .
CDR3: CASSPRAGDTEAFF
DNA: TGCGCCAGCAGCCCCAGAGCGGGGGACACTGAAGCTTTCTTT

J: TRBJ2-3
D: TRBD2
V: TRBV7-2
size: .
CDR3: CASSLIRKGGGGNTDTQYF
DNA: TGTGCCAGCAGCCTTATCCGAAAGGGGGGCGGGGGGAACACAGATACGCAGTATTTT

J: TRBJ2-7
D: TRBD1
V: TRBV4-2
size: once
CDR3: CASSQATGSSYEQYF
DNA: TGTGCCAGCAGCCAAGCGACAGGGAGCTCCTACGAGCAGTACTTC

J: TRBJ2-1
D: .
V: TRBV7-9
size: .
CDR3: CASSLEFFWLSDRDNEQFF
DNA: TGTGCCAGCAGCTTAGAATTCTTCTGGCTGAGTGATCGGGACAATGAGCAGTTCTTC

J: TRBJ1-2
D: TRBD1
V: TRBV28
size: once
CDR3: CASSFNKRGLGYGYTF
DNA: TGTGCCAGCAGTTTTAATAAGAGGGGGCTAGGGTATGGCTACACCTTC

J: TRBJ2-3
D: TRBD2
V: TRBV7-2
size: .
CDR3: CASSLTSGGTTSTDTQYF
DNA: TGTGCCAGCAGCCTTACTAGCGGGGGGACGACGAGCACAGATACGCAGTATTTT

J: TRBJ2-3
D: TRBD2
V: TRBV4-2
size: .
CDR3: CASSPGGAGLAGGAGLLTDTQYF
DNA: TGTGCCAGCAGCCCTGGAGGCGCAGGACTAGCGGGAGGCGCCGGCCTACTTACAGATACGCAGTATTTT

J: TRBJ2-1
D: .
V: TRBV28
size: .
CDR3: CASSTPRGNEQFF
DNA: TGTGCCAGCAGTACACCCCGGGGTAATGAGCAGTTCTTC

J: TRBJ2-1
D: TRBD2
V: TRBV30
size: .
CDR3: CAWRRTSGGYNEQFF
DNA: TGTGCCTGGAGGAGGACTAGCGGGGGGTACAATGAGCAGTTCTTC

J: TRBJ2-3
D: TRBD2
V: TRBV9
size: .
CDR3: CASSVVSGRASTDTQYF
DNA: TGTGCCAGCAGCGTAGTATCAGGGAGGGCCAGCACAGATACGCAGTATTTT

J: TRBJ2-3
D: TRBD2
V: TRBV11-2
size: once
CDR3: CASSLTSGFRADTQYF
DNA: TGTGCCAGCAGCTTGACTAGCGGGTTCCGTGCAGATACGCAGTATTTT